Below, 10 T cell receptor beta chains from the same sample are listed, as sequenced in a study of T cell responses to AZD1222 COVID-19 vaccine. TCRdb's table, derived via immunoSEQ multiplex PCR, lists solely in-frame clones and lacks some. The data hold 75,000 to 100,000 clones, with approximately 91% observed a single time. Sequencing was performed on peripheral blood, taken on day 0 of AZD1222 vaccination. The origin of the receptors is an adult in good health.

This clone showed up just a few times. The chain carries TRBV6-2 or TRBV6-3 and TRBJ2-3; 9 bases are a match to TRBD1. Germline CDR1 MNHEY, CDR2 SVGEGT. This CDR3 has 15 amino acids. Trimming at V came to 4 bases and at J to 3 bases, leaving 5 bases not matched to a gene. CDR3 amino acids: CASSSGTGSTDTQYF. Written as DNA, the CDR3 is TGTGCCAGCAGTTCCGGGACAGGGTCTACAGATACGCAGTATTTT.

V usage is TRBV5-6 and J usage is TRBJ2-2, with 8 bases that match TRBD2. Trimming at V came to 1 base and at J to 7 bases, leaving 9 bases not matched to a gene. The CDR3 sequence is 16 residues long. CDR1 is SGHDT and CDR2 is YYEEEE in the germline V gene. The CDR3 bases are TGTGCCAGCAGCTTGTCTGGTAGCGGGGTGGACGGGGAGCTGTTTTTT. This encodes CASSLSGSGVDGELFF. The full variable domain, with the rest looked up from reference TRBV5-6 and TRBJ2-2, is DAGVTQSPTHLIKTRGQQVTLRCSPKSGHDTVSWYQQALGQGPQFIFQYYEEEERQRGNFPDRFSGHQFPNYSSELNVNALLLGDSALYLCASSLSGSGVDGELFFGEGSRLTVL.

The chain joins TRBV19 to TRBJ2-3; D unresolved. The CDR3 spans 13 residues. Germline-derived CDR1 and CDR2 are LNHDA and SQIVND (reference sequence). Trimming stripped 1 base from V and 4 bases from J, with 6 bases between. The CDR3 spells CASSIVGPDTQYF. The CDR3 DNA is TGTGCCAGTAGTATAGTGGGCCCAGATACGCAGTATTTT.

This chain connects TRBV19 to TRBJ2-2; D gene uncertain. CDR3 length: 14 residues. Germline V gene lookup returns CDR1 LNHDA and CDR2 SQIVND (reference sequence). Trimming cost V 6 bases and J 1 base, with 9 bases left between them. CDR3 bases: TGTGCCAGTAGAGAATTCCTGAACACCGGGGAGCTGTTTTTT. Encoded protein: CASREFLNTGELFF.

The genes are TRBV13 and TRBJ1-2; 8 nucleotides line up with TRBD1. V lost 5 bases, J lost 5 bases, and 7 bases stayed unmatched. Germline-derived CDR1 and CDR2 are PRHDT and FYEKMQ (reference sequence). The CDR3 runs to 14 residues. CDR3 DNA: TGTGCCAGCAGCATATACGGGACAGGATATGGCTACACCTTC. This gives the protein CASSIYGTGYGYTF.

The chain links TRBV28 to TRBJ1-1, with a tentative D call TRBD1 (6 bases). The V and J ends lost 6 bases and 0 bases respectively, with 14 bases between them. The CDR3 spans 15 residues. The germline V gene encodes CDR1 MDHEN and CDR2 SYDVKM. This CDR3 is CASSLGTRLNTEAFF. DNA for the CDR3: TGTGCCAGCAGCTTAGGGACAAGGTTGAACACTGAAGCTTTCTTT.

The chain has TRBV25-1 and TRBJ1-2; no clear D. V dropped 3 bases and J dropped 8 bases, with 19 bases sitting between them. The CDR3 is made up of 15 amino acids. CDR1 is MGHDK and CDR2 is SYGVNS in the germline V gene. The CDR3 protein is CASSDPAGSQSGYTF. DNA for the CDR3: TGTGCCAGCAGTGATCCGGCGGGATCCCAATCCGGCTACACCTTC.

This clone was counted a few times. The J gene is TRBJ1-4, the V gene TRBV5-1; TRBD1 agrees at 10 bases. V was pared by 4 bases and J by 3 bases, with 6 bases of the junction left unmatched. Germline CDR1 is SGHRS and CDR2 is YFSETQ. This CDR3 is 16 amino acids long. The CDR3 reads CASSRGTGAPNEKLFF. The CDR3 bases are TGCGCCAGCAGCAGAGGGACAGGGGCACCTAATGAAAAACTGTTTTTT.

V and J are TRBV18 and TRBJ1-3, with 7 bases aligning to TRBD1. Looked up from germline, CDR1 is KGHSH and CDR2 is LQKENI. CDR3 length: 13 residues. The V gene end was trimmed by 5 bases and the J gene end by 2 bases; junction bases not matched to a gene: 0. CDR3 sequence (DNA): TGTGCCAGCTCAGGGACAGCTGGAAACACCATATATTTT. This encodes CASSGTAGNTIYF. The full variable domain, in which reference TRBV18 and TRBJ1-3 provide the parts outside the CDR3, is NAGVMQNPRHLVRRRGQEARLRCSPMKGHSHVYWYRQLPEEGLKFMVYLQKENIIDESGMPKERFSAEFPKEGPSILRIQQVVRGDSAAYFCASSGTAGNTIYFGEGSWLTVV.

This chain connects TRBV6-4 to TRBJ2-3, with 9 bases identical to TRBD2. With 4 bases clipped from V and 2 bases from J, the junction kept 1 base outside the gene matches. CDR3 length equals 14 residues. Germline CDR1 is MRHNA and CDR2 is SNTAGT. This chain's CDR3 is CASSGGGATDTQYF. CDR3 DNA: TGTGCCAGCAGTGGCGGGGGGGCCACAGATACGCAGTATTTT.